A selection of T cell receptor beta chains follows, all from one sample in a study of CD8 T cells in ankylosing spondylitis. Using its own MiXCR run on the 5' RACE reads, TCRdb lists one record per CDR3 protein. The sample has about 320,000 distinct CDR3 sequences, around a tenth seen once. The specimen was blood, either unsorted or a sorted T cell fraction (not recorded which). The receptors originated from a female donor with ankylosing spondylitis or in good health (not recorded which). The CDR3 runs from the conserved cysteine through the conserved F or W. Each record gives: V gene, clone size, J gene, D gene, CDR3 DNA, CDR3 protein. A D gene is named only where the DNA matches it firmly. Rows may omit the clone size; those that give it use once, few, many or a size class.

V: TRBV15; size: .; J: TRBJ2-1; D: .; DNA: TGTGCCACCAGCAGAGATTCAGGGAGTGAGCAGTTCTTC; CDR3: CATSRDSGSEQFF
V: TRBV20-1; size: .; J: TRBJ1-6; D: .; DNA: TGCAGTGCTACCCTAGGAGGGGACCCCTATAATTCACCCCTCCACTTT; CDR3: CSATLGGDPYNSPLHF
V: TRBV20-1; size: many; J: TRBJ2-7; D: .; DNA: TGCAGTGCTAGAACTGGACAGCTCCTACGAGAGCAGTACTTC; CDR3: CSARTGQLLREQYF
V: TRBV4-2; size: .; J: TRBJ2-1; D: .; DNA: TGTGCCAGCGGCCCCCCCCTCTACAATGAGCAGTTCTTC; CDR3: CASGPPLYNEQFF
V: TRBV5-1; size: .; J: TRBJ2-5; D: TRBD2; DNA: TGCGCCAGCACCAATCTAGCGGGAGTCGAAGAGACCCAGTACTTC; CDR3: CASTNLAGVEETQYF
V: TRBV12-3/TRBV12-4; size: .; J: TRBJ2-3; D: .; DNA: TGTGCCAGCAGTCAAAAGACGCAGTATTTT; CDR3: CASSQKTQYF
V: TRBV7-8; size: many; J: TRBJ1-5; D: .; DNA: TGTGCCAGCAGCCCCGGCGGAGGGTTAAACAATCAGCCCCAGCATTTT; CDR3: CASSPGGGLNNQPQHF
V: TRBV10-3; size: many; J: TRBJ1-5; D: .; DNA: TGTGCCATCAGTGAGTCGAAAAGTCCAGGAGGTACGCCCCAGCATTTT; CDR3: CAISESKSPGGTPQHF
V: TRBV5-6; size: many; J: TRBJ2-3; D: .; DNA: TGTGCCAGCAGTTCCCCGGGACTCCAAAAAGATACGCAGTATTTT; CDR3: CASSSPGLQKDTQYF
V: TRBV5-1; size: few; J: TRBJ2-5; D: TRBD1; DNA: TGCGCCAGCAGCTTGGCTGGGACAGACGAAGAGACCCAGTACTTC; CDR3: CASSLAGTDEETQYF
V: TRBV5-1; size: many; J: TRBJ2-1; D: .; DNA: TGCGCCAGTAAACCGGACAATTCCAATGAGCAGTTCTTC; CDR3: CASKPDNSNEQFF
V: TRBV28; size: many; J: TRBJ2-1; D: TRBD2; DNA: TGTGCCAGCAGTCCCCGACTAGCGGTGGGGAATGAGCAGTTCTTC; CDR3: CASSPRLAVGNEQFF
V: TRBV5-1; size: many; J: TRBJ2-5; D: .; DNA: TGCGCCAGCAGTATCGGACTAATACAAGAGACCCAGTACTTC; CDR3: CASSIGLIQETQYF
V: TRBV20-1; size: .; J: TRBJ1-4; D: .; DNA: TGCAGTGCAGCCCGGACAGTTAATGAAAAACTGTTTTTT; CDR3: CSAARTVNEKLFF
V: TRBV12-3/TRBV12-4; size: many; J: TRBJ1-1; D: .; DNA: TGTGCCAGCAGTTTATCAGGGGCTAACACTGAAGCTTTCTTT; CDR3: CASSLSGANTEAFF
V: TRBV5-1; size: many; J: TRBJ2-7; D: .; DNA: TGCGCCAGCAGCTCTCTACCGAGGGACCGGGCATACGAGCAGTACTTC; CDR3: CASSSLPRDRAYEQYF
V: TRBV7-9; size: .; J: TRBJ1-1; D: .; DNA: TGTGCCAGCAGCTTAGAACAGACGAACACTGAAGCTTTCTTT; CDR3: CASSLEQTNTEAFF
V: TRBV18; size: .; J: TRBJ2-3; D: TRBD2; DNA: TGTGCCAGCTCACCGTCTGCGGGGGGCACAGATACGCAGTATTTT; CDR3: CASSPSAGGTDTQYF
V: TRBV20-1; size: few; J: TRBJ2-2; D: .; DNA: TGCAGTGCTCCCAGGACTCTAGCGAACACCGGGGAGCTGTTTTTT; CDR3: CSAPRTLANTGELFF
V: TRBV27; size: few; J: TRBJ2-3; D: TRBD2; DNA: TGTGCCAGCAGTTTACAGCGGGGGCCATACACAGATACGCAGTATTTT; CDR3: CASSLQRGPYTDTQYF
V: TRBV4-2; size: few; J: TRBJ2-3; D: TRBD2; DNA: TGTGCCAGCACCCCTCGCGGGGGTCGGACAGATACGCAGTATTTT; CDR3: CASTPRGGRTDTQYF
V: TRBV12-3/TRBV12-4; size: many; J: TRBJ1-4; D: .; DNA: TGTGCCAGCAGTGGACACGCGGCTGGGGACGAAAAACTGTTTTTT; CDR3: CASSGHAAGDEKLFF
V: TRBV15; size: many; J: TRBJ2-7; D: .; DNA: TGTGCCACCAGCAAGAAGGCAGTTGATCCCTACGAGCAGTACTTC; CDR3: CATSKKAVDPYEQYF
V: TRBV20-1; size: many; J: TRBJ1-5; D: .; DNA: TGCAGTGCTAGGGGGCCCTCGGAACAGCCCCAGCATTTT; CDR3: CSARGPSEQPQHF
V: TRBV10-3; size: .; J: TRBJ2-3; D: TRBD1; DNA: TGTGCCATATCTGGACAGGCTGACACAGATACGCAGTATTTT; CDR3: CAISGQADTDTQYF
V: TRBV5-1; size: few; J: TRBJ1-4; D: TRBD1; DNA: TGCGCCAGCAGCTTGGTGCAAGGACAGGGGAACGAAAAACTGTTTTTT; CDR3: CASSLVQGQGNEKLFF